One sample yielded the 28 T cell receptor beta chains listed below, sequenced in a study of T cell changes during pregnancy in multiple sclerosis. Using immunoSEQ multiplex PCR, the repertoire was profiled, and TCRdb retains in-frame clones only, with some absent. The sample includes 20,000 to 25,000 clones, 85% to 95% of them seen just once. Source: CD8+ T cells from peripheral blood mononuclear cells, taken in the third trimester of pregnancy. The receptors were sampled from a female donor with multiple sclerosis, enrolled in a pregnancy study.

The chain employs TRBV15 and TRBJ1-5, with a weak D call TRBD1 (6 bases). V was pared by 0 bases and J by 2 bases, with 8 bases between. Germline V gene lookup returns CDR1 LNHNV and CDR2 YYDKDF (reference sequence). CDR3 size: 15 residues. The CDR3 loop is CATSRDRQGNQPQHF. CDR3 nucleotides: TGTGCCACCAGCAGAGACCGACAGGGCAATCAGCCCCAGCATTTT.

The chain recombines TRBV11-2 with TRBJ2-7; unclear D gene. Trimming stripped 4 bases from V and 1 base from J, with 5 bases between. The CDR3 runs 12 residues. Germline CDR1 is SGHAT and CDR2 is FQNNGV. Here the CDR3 reads CASSSESYEQYF. The CDR3 DNA follows: TGTGCCAGCAGCTCGGAGTCCTACGAGCAGTACTTC.

J is TRBJ2-3 and V is TRBV27; perhaps TRBD1 as D (5 bases). Trimming cost V 3 bases and J 1 base, with 11 bases left between them. CDR1 is MNHEY and CDR2 is SMNVEV in the germline V gene (reference sequence). There are 15 residues in the CDR3. The CDR3 here is CASSLSTEGTDTQYF. CDR3 nucleotide sequence: TGTGCCAGCAGTTTGTCGACAGAAGGCACAGATACGCAGTATTTT.

This clone was picked up one time. The V call is TRBV27, the J call TRBJ1-2; TRBD1 agrees at 10 bases. V trimming: 6 bases; J trimming: 2 bases; junction bases outside the gene matches: 0. CDR3 length: 13 residues. Germline CDR1 reads MNHEY; CDR2 reads SMNVEV (reference sequence). In nucleotides, the CDR3 is TGTGCCAGCAGGGACAGGGGGAACTATGGCTACACCTTC. This codes for CASRDRGNYGYTF.

The chain carries TRBV7-3 and TRBJ1-1, with D possibly TRBD1 on 5 matching bases. Trimming removed 4 bases at V and 6 bases at J, with 12 bases between. Germline lookup yields CDR1 SGHTA and CDR2 FQGTGA. The CDR3 is 13 residues long. CDR3 nucleotides: TGTGCCAGCAGCTCCAACCCCAGGGCTGAAGCTTTCTTT. Translation: CASSSNPRAEAFF.

The chain links TRBV9 to TRBJ1-1; 9 bases align to TRBD1. Germline CDR1 and CDR2: SGDLS and YYNGEE. The CDR3 has 16 amino acids. Losses at the gene ends were 0 bases for V and 6 bases for J; bases not matched to a gene: 9. The CDR3 sequence is CASSVEGQGQGAEAFF. The CDR3 DNA is TGTGCCAGCAGCGTAGAGGGACAGGGCCAGGGGGCTGAAGCTTTCTTT.

This clone was seen only once. The J gene is TRBJ2-7, the V gene TRBV7-9, with a weak D call TRBD2 (5 bases). The CDR3 is 14 residues long. The V end was cut by 8 bases, the J end by 5 bases, with 19 bases between. In germline, CDR1 is SEHNR, CDR2 FQNEAQ (reference sequence). CDR3 amino acids: CASRRRGYLDEQYF. In nucleotides, the CDR3 is TGTGCCAGCCGCCGCCGGGGTTACCTGGACGAGCAGTACTTC.

The CDR3 protein is CASSLNRNTEAFF. The CDR3 nucleotides read TGCGCCAGCAGCCTCAACAGGAACACTGAAGCTTTCTTT. The chain uses TRBV5-1 and TRBJ1-1; D unclear. V lost 4 bases to trimming and J lost 1 base, with 8 bases between them. This CDR3 comprises 13 residues. Germline values: CDR1 SGHRS, CDR2 YFSETQ.

The chain employs TRBV7-9 and TRBJ1-1; D is possibly TRBD1 (6 bases). The V end was cut by 4 bases, the J end by 6 bases, with 9 bases between. CDR1 and CDR2 (germline): SEHNR, FQNEAQ (reference sequence). This CDR3 is built from 12 residues. CDR3 DNA: TGTGCCAGCAGCTCGGGGGGGCCTGAAGCTTTCTTT. It specifies CASSSGGPEAFF. Drawing the rest from reference TRBV7-9 and TRBJ1-1, the complete variable domain is DTGVSQNPRHKITKRGQNVTFRCDPISEHNRLYWYRQTLGQGPEFLTYFQNEAQLEKSRLLSDRFSAERPKGSFSTLEIQRTEQGDSAMYLCASSSGGPEAFFGQGTRLTVV.

This chain links TRBV19 with TRBJ2-1; 8 positions agree with TRBD2. Germline assignment: CDR1 LNHDA and CDR2 SQIVND (reference sequence). The trim removed 3 bases at V and 4 bases at J, leaving 5 bases unmatched. The CDR3 contains 15 residues. This CDR3 is CASSIQAGDYNEQFF. CDR3 nucleotide sequence: TGTGCCAGTAGTATTCAAGCGGGGGATTACAATGAGCAGTTCTTC.

The CDR3 bases are TGTGCCAGCAGCACCGTAGCGGGAGGGCCTAGAAACATTCAGTACTTC. Protein product: CASSTVAGGPRNIQYF. V usage is TRBV7-9 and J usage is TRBJ2-4, with 11 bases identical to TRBD2. CDR1 and CDR2 from the germline V gene are SEHNR and FQNEAQ (reference sequence). The CDR3 has 16 residues. V gave up 5 bases and J gave up 6 bases; unmatched junction bases: 9.

V and J are TRBV28 and TRBJ2-4; tentative D call: TRBD1 (6 bases). The CDR3 length is 17 residues. Germline V gene sequence: CDR1 MDHEN, CDR2 SYDVKM. Trimming shortened V by 4 bases and J by 6 bases, and 22 bases separated the two germline ends. The DNA for the CDR3 is TGTGCCAGCAGTTCCCCTACTGGACAGCCCGCGCCAAACATTCAGTACTTC. Translating gives CASSSPTGQPAPNIQYF.

The chain combines TRBV9 with TRBJ1-2; D is unclear. The V end was cut by 4 bases, the J end by 6 bases, with 16 bases between. This CDR3 spans 14 amino acids. Germline values: CDR1 SGDLS, CDR2 YYNGEE. The CDR3 region is CASSSSSGFDGYTF. In DNA, the CDR3 is TGTGCCAGCAGCTCCAGCTCAGGCTTCGATGGCTACACCTTC.

This clone was recorded only once. This chain joins TRBV4-3 and TRBJ1-1, with D possibly TRBD1 on 5 matching bases. Germline CDR1 and CDR2: LGHNA and YSLEER. Trimming stripped 0 bases from V and 0 bases from J, with 26 bases between. The CDR3 totals 21 residues. CDR3 residues: CASSQDDGYLDGADMNTEAFF. As DNA, the CDR3 is TGCGCCAGCAGCCAAGATGACGGGTATTTAGATGGGGCGGACATGAACACTGAAGCTTTCTTT.

The chain employs TRBV6-1 and TRBJ1-4, with 12 bases fitting TRBD1. V was clipped by 3 bases and J by 8 bases; unmatched bases: 4. CDR1 is MNHNS, CDR2 SASEGT, per germline. This CDR3 contains 15 residues. CDR3: CASSDGTGGFEKLFF. Written as DNA, the CDR3 is TGTGCCAGCAGTGACGGGACAGGGGGCTTCGAAAAACTGTTTTTT.

The rearrangement uses TRBV27 and TRBJ1-6; D unresolved. V lost 3 bases to trimming and J lost 8 bases, with 17 bases between them. CDR1 is MNHEY and CDR2 is SMNVEV in the germline V gene (reference sequence). CDR3 size: 16 residues. The CDR3 nucleotides are TGTGCCAGCAGTTTTGTCGGAGGGAGGTGGGATTCACCCCTCCACTTT. Its translation: CASSFVGGRWDSPLHF.

This chain connects TRBV7-9 to TRBJ1-2; TRBD1 is a possible D gene (5 bases). Germline V lookup: CDR1 SEHNR, CDR2 FQNEAQ (reference sequence). Trimming removed 1 base at V and 6 bases at J, with 9 bases between. This CDR3 is 13 amino acids long. This CDR3 is CASSLVGGDGYTF. The DNA for the CDR3 is TGTGCCAGCAGCTTAGTCGGGGGTGATGGCTACACCTTC.

The V and J genes are TRBV6-6 and TRBJ2-7, with D unclear. Germline-derived CDR1 and CDR2 are MNHNY and SVGAGI (reference sequence). CDR3 length equals 16 residues. V lost 3 bases, J lost 6 bases, and 21 bases lay in between. The CDR3 is CASSYFPEAFDSEQYF. CDR3 bases: TGTGCCAGCAGTTATTTCCCCGAGGCATTCGACTCCGAGCAGTACTTC.

This rearrangement joins TRBV28 to TRBJ1-1, with TRBD1 as a possible D gene (6 bases). This CDR3 is built from 15 residues. V was clipped by 5 bases and J by 0 bases, with 13 bases between them. In germline, CDR1 is MDHEN, CDR2 SYDVKM. The DNA for the CDR3 is TGTGCCAGCAGTCTTGCCAGGGACATGAACACTGAAGCTTTCTTT. Translating gives CASSLARDMNTEAFF.

The chain combines TRBV5-1 with TRBJ1-6; no definite D call. CDR1 is SGHRS and CDR2 is YFSETQ in the germline V gene. The length of the CDR3 is 11 residues. With 10 bases removed from V and 5 bases from J, the gap between germline ends came to 7 bases. Here the CDR3 reads CAAVDNSPLHF. CDR3 sequence (DNA): TGCGCCGCCGTAGATAATTCACCCCTCCACTTT.

This chain connects TRBV2 to TRBJ1-5, with 8 bases fitting TRBD1. Unmatched junction bases numbered 19, after V lost 5 bases and J lost 4 bases. The CDR3 loop spans 19 amino acids. CDR1 and CDR2 (germline): SNHLY, FYNNEI. DNA of the CDR3: TGTGCCAGCAGTCATGGTACGCTGGACCTCACAGGGGGTAATCAGCCCCAGCATTTT. Its protein product is CASSHGTLDLTGGNQPQHF.

The rearrangement uses TRBV18 and TRBJ2-3; 8 bases map to TRBD2. CDR3 size: 14 residues. The ends lost 6 bases at V and 6 bases at J; junction bases unmatched: 8. The germline gives CDR1 KGHSH, CDR2 LQKENI. The CDR3 DNA reads as TGTGCCAGCTCCCCAAGCGGGGGAGGGGATACGCAGTATTTT. It encodes CASSPSGGGDTQYF.

This sequence joins TRBV6-4 and TRBJ2-2, with no clear D. Germline V lookup: CDR1 MRHNA, CDR2 SNTAGT. The CDR3 totals 12 residues. V gave up 0 bases and J gave up 6 bases, with 2 bases separating them. The CDR3 is CASSDSSGELFF. CDR3 coding DNA: TGTGCCAGCAGTGACTCCTCCGGGGAGCTGTTTTTT.

The V gene is TRBV4-3, the J gene TRBJ1-1; TRBD1 is a possible D gene (5 bases). CDR3 size: 15 residues. The V gene's germline CDR1 is LGHNA and CDR2 YSLEER. Trimming cost V 4 bases and J 3 bases, with 15 bases left between them. CDR3 residues: CASSPFGGGYTEAFF. The DNA of the CDR3 is TGCGCCAGCAGCCCCTTCGGGGGGGGGTACACTGAAGCTTTCTTT.

The genes are TRBV27 and TRBJ2-1; the match to TRBD2 covers 7 bases. The V segment lost 4 bases and the J segment 5 bases; nucleotides outside the gene matches: 5. CDR1 is MNHEY and CDR2 is SMNVEV in the germline V gene (reference sequence). This CDR3 is built from 14 residues. CDR3: CASSSGTTNNEQFF. The CDR3 DNA sequence: TGTGCCAGCAGTTCCGGGACTACCAACAATGAGCAGTTCTTC.

V is TRBV7-9 and J is TRBJ1-4; tentative D call: TRBD1 (6 bases). V lost 6 bases to trimming and J lost 6 bases, with 20 bases between them. This CDR3 has 16 amino acids. In germline, CDR1 is SEHNR, CDR2 FQNEAQ (reference sequence). The CDR3 DNA follows: TGTGCCAGCAGGAGGGTGGGGGCCTCAGTGGATGAAAAACTGTTTTTT. It yields the protein CASRRVGASVDEKLFF.

The chain links TRBV6-1 to TRBJ2-7; 10 nucleotides match TRBD2. Germline CDR1 MNHNS, CDR2 SASEGT. V dropped 1 base and J dropped 7; count of bases not matched to a gene: 16. The CDR3 runs 18 residues. The CDR3 bases are TGTGCCAGCAGTGAAGTAGGACGAACGAGCGGGAGGGCGAGGGAGCAGTACTTC. Translating it yields CASSEVGRTSGRAREQYF.

This chain uses TRBV7-9 with TRBJ2-7; D perhaps matches TRBD1 (7 bases). The V gene lost 1 base and the J gene lost 4 bases, with 14 bases spanning the gap. Germline loops: CDR1 SEHNR, CDR2 FQNEAQ (reference sequence). This CDR3 has 15 residues. The CDR3 loop reads CASSLEEGAVYEQYF. For the CDR3, the DNA is TGTGCCAGCAGCTTAGAGGAGGGGGCGGTGTACGAGCAGTACTTC. Looking up the rest from reference TRBV7-9 and TRBJ2-7 gives the full variable domain: DTGVSQNPRHKITKRGQNVTFRCDPISEHNRLYWYRQTLGQGPEFLTYFQNEAQLEKSRLLSDRFSAERPKGSFSTLEIQRTEQGDSAMYLCASSLEEGAVYEQYFGPGTRLTVT.